Sequencing of this T cell receptor beta chain was carried out in a study of shared clonotypes between healthy human individuals. Overall study context: Each donor's CD4 naive and CD4 memory cells filled three plates apiece, CD8 naive two, and CD8 memory one. Overall study findings and caveats: Rarefaction showed that sequencing of sorted subsets was incomplete (despite large depth). Across subsets, estimated richness was generally greater for naive than for memory populations.

This CDR3 is built from 15 residues. From germline, CDR1 is MNHEY and CDR2 SVGAGI. The V gene lost 4 bases and the J gene lost 4 bases, with 13 bases spanning the gap. CD8 memory cells included CD45RO+ cells plus CCR7-negative CD45RA+ TemRA cells. Concerning this clone itself: The antigen remains unidentified.

Libraries were prepared by immunoSEQ multiplex PCR; TCRdb keeps only in-frame clonotypes and omits some of them. Seen here are about 320,000 clones, roughly 87% observed once, and the top ten hold 15% to 20%. The sequence was obtained from a young man in good health. The sequenced sample consisted of memory CD8+ T cells sorted from blood. Subset of the sample: CD45RO+ cells pooled with CCR7-negative TemRA cells. The chain employs TRBV6-5 and TRBJ2-2; D uncertain. The CDR3 reads CASSLYSSSTGELFF. CDR3 nucleotides: TGTGCCAGCAGTTTATACTCTAGTAGCACCGGGGAGCTGTTTTTT.